This T cell receptor (beta chain) was captured by sequencing in a study of T cell responses to AZD1222 COVID-19 vaccine. Broader study findings: Within unmutated variant regions lay the reported targets of nearly half of spike-specific TCRs. Most donors were white British, females outnumbered males, and clonal diversity was possibly underestimated. Vaccine-associated CD4 TCRs spanned spike, dominant at 160-218 and 743-854.

Profiling relied on immunoSEQ multiplex PCR, and the TCRdb table lists in-frame clones only, not all of them. The sample has around 100,000 clones, approximately 84% seen once. This clone occurred once. The antigen remains unidentified. The sequence came from an adult in good health. Sequenced material: peripheral blood, taken on day 0 of AZD1222 vaccination.

CDR3 residues: CASGRGTGGYEQYF. The CDR3, as DNA: TGTGCCAGCGGACGCGGGACTGGGGGGTACGAGCAGTACTTC. The chain employs TRBV11-2 and TRBJ2-7; D is perhaps TRBD2 (6 bases). V was pared by 8 bases and J by 4 bases, with 18 bases between. This CDR3 is built from 14 residues. Germline V gene sequence: CDR1 SGHAT, CDR2 FQNNGV. The variable domain in full, with the rest retrieved from reference TRBV11-2 and TRBJ2-7, is EAGVAQSPRYKIIEKRQSVAFWCNPISGHATLYWYQQILGQGPKLLIQFQNNGVVDDSQLPKDRFSAERLKGVDSTLKIQPAKLEDSAVYLCASGRGTGGYEQYFGPGTRLTVT.